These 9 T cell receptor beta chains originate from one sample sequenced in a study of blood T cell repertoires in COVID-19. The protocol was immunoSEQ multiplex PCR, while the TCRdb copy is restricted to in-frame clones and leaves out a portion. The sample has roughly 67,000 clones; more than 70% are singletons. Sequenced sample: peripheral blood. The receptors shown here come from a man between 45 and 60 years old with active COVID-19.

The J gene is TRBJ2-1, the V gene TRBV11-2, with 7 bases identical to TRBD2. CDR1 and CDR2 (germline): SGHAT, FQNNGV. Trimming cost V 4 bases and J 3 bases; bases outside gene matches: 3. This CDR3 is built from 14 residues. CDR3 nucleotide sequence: TGTGCCAGCAGCTCTAGCGGACGCTACAATGAGCAGTTCTTC. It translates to CASSSSGRYNEQFF.

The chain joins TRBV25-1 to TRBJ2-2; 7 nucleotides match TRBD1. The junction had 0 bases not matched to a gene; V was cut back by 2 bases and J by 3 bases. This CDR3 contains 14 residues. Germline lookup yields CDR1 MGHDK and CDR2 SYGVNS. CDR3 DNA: TGTGCCAGCAGTGAAACAGGGGACACCGGGGAGCTGTTTTTT. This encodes CASSETGDTGELFF. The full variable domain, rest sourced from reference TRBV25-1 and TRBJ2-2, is EADIYQTPRYLVIGTGKKITLECSQTMGHDKMYWYQQDPGMELHLIHYSYGVNSTEKGDLSSESTVSRIRTEHFPLTLESARPSHTSQYLCASSETGDTGELFFGEGSRLTVL.

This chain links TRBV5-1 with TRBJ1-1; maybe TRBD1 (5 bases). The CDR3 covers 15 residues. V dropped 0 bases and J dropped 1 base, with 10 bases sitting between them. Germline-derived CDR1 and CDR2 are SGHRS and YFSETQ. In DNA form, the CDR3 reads TGCGCCAGCAGCTTGGCAGGACACCAGAACACTGAAGCTTTCTTT. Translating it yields CASSLAGHQNTEAFF.

The CDR3 bases are TGCAGCGGACAACAGGGGGCTGATGGCTACACCTTC. Translated: CSGQQGADGYTF. This sequence joins TRBV29-1 and TRBJ1-2, with 9 bases identical to TRBD1. The CDR3 spans 12 residues. J gave up 6 bases and V 7 bases, and 6 bases lay outside the gene matches. The germline gives CDR1 SQVTM, CDR2 ANQGSEA.

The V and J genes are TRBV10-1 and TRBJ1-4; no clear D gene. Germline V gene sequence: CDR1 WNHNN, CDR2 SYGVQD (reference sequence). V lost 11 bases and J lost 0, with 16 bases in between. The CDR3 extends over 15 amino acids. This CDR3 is CAVLPLAATNEKLFF. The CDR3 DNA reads TGCGCCGTTCTCCCGTTGGCCGCAACTAATGAAAAACTGTTTTTT.

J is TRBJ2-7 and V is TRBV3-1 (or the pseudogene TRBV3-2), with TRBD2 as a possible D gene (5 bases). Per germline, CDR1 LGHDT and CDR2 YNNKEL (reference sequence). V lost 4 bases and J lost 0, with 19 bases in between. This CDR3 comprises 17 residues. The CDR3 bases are TGTGCCAGCAGCCCTGGCGGTTCCCGGGGTCTCTCCTACGAGCAGTACTTC. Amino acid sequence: CASSPGGSRGLSYEQYF.

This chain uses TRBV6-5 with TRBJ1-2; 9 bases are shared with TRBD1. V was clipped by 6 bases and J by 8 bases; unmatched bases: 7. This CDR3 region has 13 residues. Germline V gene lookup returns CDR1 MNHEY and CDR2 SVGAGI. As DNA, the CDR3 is TGTGCCAGCAGGGAGACAGGGGGGGCGGGCTACACCTTC. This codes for CASRETGGAGYTF.

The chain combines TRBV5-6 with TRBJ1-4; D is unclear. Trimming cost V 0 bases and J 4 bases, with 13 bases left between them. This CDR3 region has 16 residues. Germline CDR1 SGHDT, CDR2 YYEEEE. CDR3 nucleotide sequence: TGTGCCAGCAGCTTGGGCGGAGGCCGGAGTAATGAAAAACTGTTTTTT. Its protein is CASSLGGGRSNEKLFF.

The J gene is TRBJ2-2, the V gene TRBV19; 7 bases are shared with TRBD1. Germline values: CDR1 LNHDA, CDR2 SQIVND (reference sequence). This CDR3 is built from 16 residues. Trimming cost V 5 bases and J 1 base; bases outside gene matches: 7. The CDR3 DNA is TGTGCCAGTAGTCGCAGACAGGGCCAGAACACCGGGGAGCTGTTTTTT. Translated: CASSRRQGQNTGELFF. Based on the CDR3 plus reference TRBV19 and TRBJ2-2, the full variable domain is DGGITQSPKYLFRKEGQNVTLSCEQNLNHDAMYWYRQDPGQGLRLIYYSQIVNDFQKGDIAEGYSVSREKKESFPLTVTSAQKNPTAFYLCASSRRQGQNTGELFFGEGSRLTVL.